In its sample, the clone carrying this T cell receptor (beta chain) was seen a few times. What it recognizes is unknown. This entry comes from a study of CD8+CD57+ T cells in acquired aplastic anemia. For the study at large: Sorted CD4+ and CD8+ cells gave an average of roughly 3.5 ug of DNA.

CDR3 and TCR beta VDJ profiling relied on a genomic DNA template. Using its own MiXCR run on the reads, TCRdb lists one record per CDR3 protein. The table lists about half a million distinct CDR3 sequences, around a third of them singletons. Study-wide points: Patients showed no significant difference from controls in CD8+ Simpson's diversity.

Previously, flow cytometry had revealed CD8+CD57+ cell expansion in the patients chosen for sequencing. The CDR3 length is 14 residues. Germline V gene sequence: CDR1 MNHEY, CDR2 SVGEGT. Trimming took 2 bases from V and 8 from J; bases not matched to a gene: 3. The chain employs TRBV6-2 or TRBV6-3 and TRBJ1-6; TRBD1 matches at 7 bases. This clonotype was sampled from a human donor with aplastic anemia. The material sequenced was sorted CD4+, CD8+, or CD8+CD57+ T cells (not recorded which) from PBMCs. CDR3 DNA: TGTGCCAGCAGTTACGACAGGGCCTATTCACCCCTCCACTTT. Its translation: CASSYDRAYSPLHF.